The 21 T cell receptor beta chains in this list originate from one sample, sequenced in a study of Graves' ophthalmopathy and Graves' hyperthyroidism. The sequenced template was RNA, covering the TCR beta CDR3 region. Scientists carried out first-round RT-PCR using HTBI primers and then a second-round multiplex PCR. MiXCR, run by TCRdb on the multiplex PCR reads, gives a single entry per CDR3 protein. In the table there are some 350,000 distinct CDR3 sequences, about 15% of which are singletons. Sequencing was performed on peripheral blood. These receptors were taken from an adult woman with stable Graves' hyperthyroidism.

This clonotype was counted at least ten times. The CDR3 bases are TGCAGTGCTAGTGGGTGGCAGGAAATCTACGAGCAGTACTTC. The encoded protein is CSASGWQEIYEQYF. This chain links TRBV20-1 with TRBJ2-7; no clear D gene. The CDR3 is 14 amino acids. Trimming stripped 3 bases from V and 3 bases from J, with 15 bases between. Germline CDR1 DFQATT, CDR2 SNEGSKA (reference sequence).

This clonotype was seen once. V usage is TRBV6-1 and J usage is TRBJ1-2, with 7 positions matching TRBD1. CDR1 is MNHNS, CDR2 SASEGT, per germline. V shed 2 bases, J shed 5 bases, and the junction held 8 bases outside the gene matches. This CDR3 is 15 amino acids long. The CDR3 here is CASSELAGGNYGYTF. The CDR3 nucleotides are TGTGCCAGCAGTGAATTGGCAGGGGGGAATTATGGCTACACCTTC.

At least ten counts were recorded for this clonotype. This chain links TRBV6-4 with TRBJ1-1; D is perhaps TRBD1 (5 bases). V was clipped by 0 bases and J by 14 bases, with 16 bases between them. This CDR3 comprises 13 residues. Germline V gives CDR1 MRHNA, CDR2 SNTAGT. The CDR3 reads CASSDSGTPHRFF. Here the CDR3 DNA reads TGTGCCAGCAGTGACTCCGGGACGCCCCATAGGTTCTTT.

This clonotype has at least ten counts. In nucleotides, the CDR3 is TGTGCCAGCAGTTTAGGTTCCGGACACCCCTACGAGCAGTACTTC. This gives the protein CASSLGSGHPYEQYF. The chain uses TRBV28 and TRBJ2-7, with a tentative D call TRBD1 (5 bases). The CDR3 consists of 15 residues. V gave up 2 bases and J gave up 2 bases, with 13 bases separating them. The germline CDR1 and CDR2 sequences are MDHEN and SYDVKM.

The table lists this clonotype with many counts. The chain combines TRBV7-8 with TRBJ2-5; the D gene is possibly TRBD2 (6 bases). Germline V gene data show CDR1 as SGHVS and CDR2 as FQNEAQ. The CDR3 consists of 17 residues. Trimming took 11 bases from V and 0 from J, leaving 25 bases between them. CDR3 DNA sequence: TGTGCCGTATTAGGAGGGGCAGGGATAGGGTACCAAGAGACCCAGTACTTC. This translates into CAVLGGAGIGYQETQYF.

The CDR3, as DNA: TGCGCCAGCAGCTATGGACTAGCGGGACCCTACGAGCAGTACTTC. Amino acid sequence: CASSYGLAGPYEQYF. The genes are TRBV4-3 and TRBJ2-7; 12 bases agree with TRBD2. Germline values: CDR1 LGHNA, CDR2 YSLEER. The CDR3 is 15 amino acids. The ends lost 5 bases at V and 2 bases at J; junction bases unmatched: 4.

This chain links TRBV6-2 or TRBV6-3 with TRBJ2-7; 7 bases match TRBD2. This CDR3 spans 17 amino acids. The V and J ends lost 4 bases and 3 bases, in that order; junction bases with no gene match: 15. CDR1 MNHEY and CDR2 SVGEGT come from the germline V gene. In nucleotides, the CDR3 is TGTGCCAGCAGTTTCGACTCGGGAGGCCCCATTCTCTACGAGCAGTACTTC. It codes for CASSFDSGGPILYEQYF.

This clonotype was seen more than once but under ten times. The chain employs TRBV19 and TRBJ2-2; D not certain. CDR1 is LNHDA and CDR2 is SQIVND in the germline V gene (reference sequence). Trimming took off 3 bases at V and 5 bases at J, with 13 bases between the two ends. The CDR3 extends over 15 amino acids. The CDR3 is CASSIQVTRTGELFF. CDR3 nucleotides: TGTGCCAGTAGTATTCAGGTCACCCGGACCGGGGAGCTGTTTTTT.

On this clonotype itself: The conserved closing phenylalanine or tryptophan is absent in this CDR3, likely reflecting a read error. J is TRBJ2-5 and V is TRBV7-9; no definite D call. CDR3 length: 14 residues. Germline CDR1 is SEHNR and CDR2 is FQNEAQ (reference sequence). V lost 3 bases and J 4 bases, leaving 12 bases between the germline ends. The CDR3 DNA reads TGTGCCAGCAGCTTCTTGGGCCAGTTAGAGACCCAGTACCTC. Its protein product is CASSFLGQLETQYL.

This clonotype was counted at least ten times. CDR3 loop: CASRPQITGELFF. For the CDR3, the DNA is TGTGCCAGCAGGCCTCAGATAACCGGGGAGCTGTTTTTT. The chain joins TRBV6-1 to TRBJ2-2; D unresolved. The V gene's germline CDR1 is MNHNS and CDR2 SASEGT. The CDR3 length is 13 residues. Between the trimmed V and J ends, which lost 6 bases and 5 bases, there was a span of 10 bases.

V gene TRBV6-5 combines with J gene TRBJ2-7; D possibly corresponds to TRBD2 (6 bases). Per the germline V gene, CDR1 is MNHEY and CDR2 is SVGAGI. The CDR3 loop spans 16 amino acids. Deletions cut 2 bases from V and 0 bases from J, with 14 bases between. For the CDR3, the DNA is TGTGCCAGCAGTTACAAGGGAGGACGTGGCTCCTACGAGCAGTACTTC. Translated, it gives CASSYKGGRGSYEQYF.

The chain is built from TRBV6-1 and TRBJ2-5, with 7 bases that match TRBD2. Germline values: CDR1 MNHNS, CDR2 SASEGT. The CDR3 runs 13 residues. J gave up 5 bases and V 6 bases, and 6 bases lay outside the gene matches. The CDR3 region is CASSRGLGETQYF. In nucleotides, the CDR3 is TGTGCCAGCAGCCGCGGACTAGGCGAGACCCAGTACTTC.

This clonotype was picked up many times. The chain links TRBV7-9 to TRBJ2-7, with 7 positions matching TRBD2. CDR3 length: 12 residues. Germline loops: CDR1 SEHNR, CDR2 FQNEAQ (reference sequence). Trimming removed 5 bases from V and 12 bases from J; junction bases left unmatched: 10. The CDR3 here is CASSPGEGQGYF. CDR3 nucleotides: TGTGCCAGCAGCCCCGGGGAGGGCCAAGGGTACTTC. The variable domain in full, with the rest retrieved from reference TRBV7-9 and TRBJ2-7, is DTGVSQNPRHKITKRGQNVTFRCDPISEHNRLYWYRQTLGQGPEFLTYFQNEAQLEKSRLLSDRFSAERPKGSFSTLEIQRTEQGDSAMYLCASSPGEGQGYFGPGTRLTVT.

This clonotype was detected ten times or more. V and J are TRBV4-3 and TRBJ2-5; a weak D match, TRBD2 (6 bases). Per germline, CDR1 LGHNA and CDR2 YSLEER. The CDR3 is 14 amino acids. The V end was cut by 3 bases, the J end by 5 bases, with 13 bases between. CDR3 sequence (DNA): TGCGCCAGCAGCCAGGCCCGTGGGGGGGAGACCCAGTACTTC. Encoded protein: CASSQARGGETQYF.

This clonotype was observed at least ten times. The V gene is TRBV28, the J gene TRBJ1-5, with unresolved D. The CDR3 has 13 amino acids. Trimming took 5 bases from V and 5 from J, leaving 10 bases between them. Germline-derived CDR1 and CDR2 are MDHEN and SYDVKM. The CDR3 loop is CASSTWTDQPQHF. The CDR3 DNA is TGTGCCAGCAGTACCTGGACGGATCAGCCCCAGCATTTT.

This clonotype showed up just a few times. The chain combines TRBV3-1 with TRBJ2-5; maybe TRBD1 (6 bases). Germline loops: CDR1 LGHDT, CDR2 YNNKEL (reference sequence). The CDR3 consists of 16 residues. V was shortened by 4 bases and J by 2 bases, with 17 bases between the two germline ends. In nucleotides, the CDR3 is TGTGCCAGCAGCCCAACCCCCGCAGGGGCTCAAGAGACCCAGTACTTC. This encodes CASSPTPAGAQETQYF.

Comments on this clonotype: A much larger clonotype is one base distant, so this may be a read error. The chain couples TRBV2 to TRBJ1-1; 8 nucleotides align to TRBD1. Germline loops: CDR1 SNHLY, CDR2 FYNNEI. This CDR3 comprises 13 residues. CDR3 nucleotide sequence: TGTGCCAGCAGTGGACAGGGGTCGAGGATAGCTTCCTTT. Amino acids: CASSGQGSRIASF.

Concerning this clonotype itself: A much larger clone sits a single nucleotide away, making a read error possible. Because the CDR3 is missing its conserved closing phenylalanine or tryptophan, this is likely a read error. V usage is TRBV30 and J usage is TRBJ2-7; 7 bases match TRBD2. The ends lost 2 bases at V and 0 bases at J; junction bases unmatched: 1. This CDR3 comprises 13 residues. Germline assignment: CDR1 GTSNPN and CDR2 SVGIG (reference sequence). The CDR3 nucleotides read TGTGCCTGGAGTAGCGGGATCTCCTACGAGCAGTACTCC. Translation: CAWSSGISYEQYS.

This clonotype appeared many times. The J gene is TRBJ2-7, the V gene TRBV6-1; D uncertain. Trimming removed 6 bases at V and 0 bases at J, with 12 bases between. The CDR3 totals 14 residues. CDR1 is MNHNS, CDR2 SASEGT, per germline. For the CDR3, the DNA is TGTGCCAGCAGAACGTCCCTAAGCTCCTACGAGCAGTACTTC. Amino acid sequence: CASRTSLSSYEQYF.

This clonotype has only a few counts. The V and J genes are TRBV3-1 and TRBJ1-2; 8 bases align to TRBD1. This CDR3 is built from 17 residues. Germline V lookup: CDR1 LGHDT, CDR2 YNNKEL (reference sequence). Unmatched junction bases numbered 12, after V lost 2 bases and J lost 4 bases. CDR3 bases: TGTGCCAGCAGCCAAAATGGGGCCAGGGGGCAAAGCTATGGCTACACCTTC. Its protein product is CASSQNGARGQSYGYTF.

This chain uses TRBV6-1 with TRBJ2-7, with 9 nucleotides matching TRBD1. The CDR3 sequence is 15 residues long. Losses at the gene ends were 2 bases for V and 2 bases for J; bases not matched to a gene: 4. Germline values: CDR1 MNHNS, CDR2 SASEGT. DNA of the CDR3: TGTGCCAGCAGTGAAAGGACAGGGGCCCCCTACGAGCAGTACTTC. Protein product: CASSERTGAPYEQYF.